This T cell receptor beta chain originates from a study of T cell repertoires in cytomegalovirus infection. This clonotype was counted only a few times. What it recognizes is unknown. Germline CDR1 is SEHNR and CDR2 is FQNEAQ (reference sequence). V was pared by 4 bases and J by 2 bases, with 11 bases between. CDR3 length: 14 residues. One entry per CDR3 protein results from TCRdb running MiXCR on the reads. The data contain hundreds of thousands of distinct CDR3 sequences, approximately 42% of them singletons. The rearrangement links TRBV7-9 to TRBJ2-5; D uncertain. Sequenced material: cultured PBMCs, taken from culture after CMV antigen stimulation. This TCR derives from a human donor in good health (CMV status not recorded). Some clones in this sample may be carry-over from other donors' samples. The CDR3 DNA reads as TGTGCCAGCAGCTACGATTTTAAACAAGAGACCCAGTACTTC. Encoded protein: CASSYDFKQETQYF.